This entry is about one TCR beta chain. Its matching antigen is unknown. The CDR3 extends over 14 amino acids. Trimming stripped 3 bases from V and 4 bases from J, with 12 bases between. Germline V gene sequence: CDR1 KGHSH, CDR2 LQKENI. This sample is drawn from a study of CD8 T cells in ankylosing spondylitis. In TCRdb, the 5' RACE reads were re-called with MiXCR into one record per CDR3 protein. Among about 150,000 distinct CDR3 sequences listed, roughly 44% were seen once. Study-wide results and limits: Blood from ankylosing spondylitis patients appeared to carry a characteristic roughly eight-variant TCR beta motif. There were earlier reports of some motif variants in reactive arthritis synovial fluid and blood.

This chain joins TRBV18 and TRBJ1-2; D remains ambiguous. The sequence derives from a male donor with ankylosing spondylitis. Sequences were obtained from synovial fluid, either unsorted or a sorted T cell fraction (not recorded which). CDR3 loop: CASSPRRRIYGYTF. CDR3 nucleotide sequence: TGTGCCAGCTCACCCAGGAGACGGATCTATGGCTACACCTTC.